Listed below are T cell receptor beta chains from one sample, sequenced in a study of T cells after yellow fever vaccination. MiXCR was run by TCRdb on the 5' RACE reads, yielding one entry per CDR3 protein. Of about 240,000 distinct CDR3 sequences listed, around 3.5% are singletons. The sample was PBMCs, taken 15 days after the yellow fever booster vaccination. All receptors derive from a man younger than 35 who received the YFV17D yellow fever vaccine. CDR3s include the opening cysteine and the closing phenylalanine or tryptophan. The D gene is left open where the match is weak. Some rows mark clone size as missing; the rest say once, few, many or name a class of expanded clone.

V	D	J	length	size	DNA	CDR3
TRBV14	NA	TRBJ2-1	11	many	TGTGCCAGCAGCCAACATGGGAAACAGTTCTTC	CASSQHGKQFF
TRBV12-3/TRBV12-4	TRBD2	TRBJ2-2	15	many	TGTGCCAGCAGTCCCCAGCGGGGCAACACCGGGGAGCTGTTTTTT	CASSPQRGNTGELFF
TRBV10-3	NA	TRBJ2-5	16	NA	TGTGCCATCAGTGATGTCGGGGGGCGCGGGCAAGAGACCCAGTACTTC	CAISDVGGRGQETQYF
TRBV2	TRBD2	TRBJ2-2	16	many	TGTGCCAGCAGTGATCTAGCGGGGGCGAACACCGGGGAGCTGTTTTTT	CASSDLAGANTGELFF
TRBV29-1	NA	TRBJ2-7	13	many	TGCAGCGTCAGGGGGGTATACTCCTACGAGCAGTACTTC	CSVRGVYSYEQYF
TRBV12-3/TRBV12-4	TRBD1	TRBJ1-1	15	NA	TGTGCCAGCAGTTTACTGCAGGGGGCGAACACTGAAGCTTTCTTT	CASSLLQGANTEAFF
TRBV25-1	TRBD1	TRBJ1-4	14	many	TGTGCCAGCAGTGGTGACAGGGGTGACGAAAAACTGTTTTTT	CASSGDRGDEKLFF
TRBV5-1	TRBD2	TRBJ2-3	15	many	TGCGCCAGCAGCTCTAGCGGGGCGCCCACAGATACGCAGTATTTT	CASSSSGAPTDTQYF
TRBV5-1	TRBD1	TRBJ2-5	15	many	TGCGCCAGCAGCGGCGGACAGGGGGCATTAGAGACCCAGTACTTC	CASSGGQGALETQYF
TRBV20-1	TRBD1	TRBJ2-5	13	many	TGCAGTGCCGACGTGACAGGGGGGGAGACCCAGTACTTC	CSADVTGGETQYF
TRBV5-6	NA	TRBJ1-3	15	many	TGTGCCAGCAGCTTGGGTGCGGGCGCGGGAAACACCATATATTTT	CASSLGAGAGNTIYF
TRBV20-1	NA	TRBJ1-2	13	many	TGCAGTTTAGAGGGATCAGTTGACTATGGCTACACCTTC	CSLEGSVDYGYTF
TRBV5-8	NA	TRBJ2-5	13	many	TGTGCCAGCAGCTTGGTGGGGCAAGAGACCCAGTACTTC	CASSLVGQETQYF
TRBV7-9	NA	TRBJ2-5	14	many	TGTGCCAGCAGCTTAGGTGGCCTTATGGGGACCCAGTACTTC	CASSLGGLMGTQYF
TRBV5-1	NA	TRBJ1-4	15	many	TGCGCCAGCAGCTTGGAAGGTACTCGAACTGAAAAACTGTTTTTT	CASSLEGTRTEKLFF
TRBV24-1	TRBD1	TRBJ1-1	13	many	TGTGCCACCAGTGACGGGGACAGCACTGAAGCTTTCTTT	CATSDGDSTEAFF
TRBV20-1	NA	TRBJ1-1	15	many	TGCAGTGCTAGAGATCAGGGACGTGGGCGGCGGGAAGCTTTCTTT	CSARDQGRGRREAFF
TRBV12-5	NA	TRBJ1-5	17	many	TGTGCTAGTGGTTTGTCCCTATCGTCCTATAGCAATCAGCCCCAGCATTTT	CASGLSLSSYSNQPQHF
TRBV29-1	NA	TRBJ2-4	12	many	TGCAGCGTTGACGGCGCGAAAAACATTCAGTACTTC	CSVDGAKNIQYF
TRBV6-6	NA	TRBJ1-6	13	many	TGCGGAGTAAAGGAGGGGAGAGGGTCACCCCTCCACTTT	CGVKEGRGSPLHF
TRBV11-2	NA	TRBJ2-5	14	many	TGTGCCAGCAGCTTAGGCAGACTCCAAGAGACCCAGTACTTC	CASSLGRLQETQYF
TRBV20-1	NA	TRBJ2-3	12	many	TGCAGTGCCGCATCCGGTTCAGATACGCAGTATTTT	CSAASGSDTQYF
TRBV11-2	NA	TRBJ2-1	15	many	TGTGCCAGCAGCTTATGGGCGGACGACTACAATGAGCAGTTCTTC	CASSLWADDYNEQFF
TRBV5-1	NA	TRBJ2-2	16	many	TGCGCCAGCAGCCTCGATACAGTGGGCCACACCGGGGAGCTGTTTTTT	CASSLDTVGHTGELFF
TRBV10-3	TRBD1	TRBJ1-6	15	many	TGTGCCATCAGTGAGTCCCGGGACAGGGGATCACCCCTCCACTTT	CAISESRDRGSPLHF
TRBV7-2	TRBD1	TRBJ2-3	16	many	TGTGCCAGCAGCCTCAAAGGGGGCCCCGGCACAGATACGCAGTATTTT	CASSLKGGPGTDTQYF
TRBV18	TRBD1	TRBJ1-2	18	few	TGTGCCAGCTCACCAAGCACAGGACAGGGGAAATTCGGCTATGGCTACACCTTC	CASSPSTGQGKFGYGYTF
TRBV12-3/TRBV12-4	NA	TRBJ1-2	13	many	TGTGCCAGCAGTCCGCAGGATTACTATGGCTACACCTTC	CASSPQDYYGYTF
TRBV5-5	TRBD2	TRBJ2-5	16	many	TGTGCCAGCAGCTTGGTGGGGACTAGCGGGATAGAGACCCAGTACTTC	CASSLVGTSGIETQYF
TRBV14	NA	TRBJ2-1	15	many	TGTGCCAGCAGCCAAGATATAAACGGGTACAATGAGCAGTTCTTC	CASSQDINGYNEQFF
TRBV10-3	TRBD1	TRBJ1-5	17	many	TGTGCCATCAGTGAGTCAGCCGGGACAGGGAACGATCAGCCCCAGCATTTT	CAISESAGTGNDQPQHF
TRBV6-5	NA	TRBJ2-5	13	many	TGTGCCAGCAGTTACAGGGGCCCGGGGACCCAGTACTTC	CASSYRGPGTQYF
TRBV7-2	NA	TRBJ2-3	13	NA	TGTGCCAGCAGCTGGGGGGTCACAGATACGCAGTATTTT	CASSWGVTDTQYF
TRBV12-3/TRBV12-4	NA	TRBJ2-3	12	many	TGTGCCAGCAGGTCGGACCAAGATACGCAGTATTTT	CASRSDQDTQYF
TRBV28	TRBD1	TRBJ2-3	15	many	TGTGCCACCTCTCCCCGGGACAGAAGCACAGATACGCAGTATTTT	CATSPRDRSTDTQYF
TRBV30	TRBD1	TRBJ1-5	17	many	TGTGCCTGCTCCAAGGACAGGGTGAGGAATGGCAATCAGCCCCAGCATTTT	CACSKDRVRNGNQPQHF
TRBV5-6	TRBD1	TRBJ1-1	14	many	TGTGCCAGCAGCTGGGGACAGGGTTGGACTGAAGCTTTCTTT	CASSWGQGWTEAFF
TRBV12-3/TRBV12-4	TRBD2	TRBJ2-5	16	many	TGTGCCAGCAGTTTCTTTCCGGCGGGGGGCAGGGAGACCCAGTACTTC	CASSFFPAGGRETQYF
TRBV20-1	TRBD2	TRBJ2-1	19	many	TGCAGTGCTTGGGCTGTGGAAAGACTAGCGGGGGGGCCGGGCAATGAGCAGTTCTTC	CSAWAVERLAGGPGNEQFF
TRBV12-3/TRBV12-4	NA	TRBJ1-1	14	many	TGTGCCAGCAGGGTGTCGGGATCGAACACTGAAGCTTTCTTT	CASRVSGSNTEAFF
TRBV4-3	NA	TRBJ1-6	13	many	TGCGCCAGCAGCCAGGGGGTCCGTTCACCCCTCCACTTT	CASSQGVRSPLHF
TRBV12-3/TRBV12-4	NA	TRBJ1-4	14	NA	TGTGCCAGCAGCCAAGTTCTCGCTAATGAAAAACTGTTTTTT	CASSQVLANEKLFF
TRBV7-7	NA	TRBJ2-2	18	many	TGTGCTAGCAGCTTAGCGCGTCCGGAGGGGCGCGGGACCGGGGAGCTGTTTTTT	CASSLARPEGRGTGELFF
TRBV10-2	TRBD2	TRBJ2-5	16	many	TGCGCCAGCAGAGACTGGGGGGCGGGGGGGCCAGAGACCCAGTACTTC	CASRDWGAGGPETQYF
TRBV4-3	NA	TRBJ1-1	13	many	TGCGCCAGCAGCCAAGCCCAGAAGGGTGAAGCTTTCTTT	CASSQAQKGEAFF
TRBV5-1	NA	TRBJ2-3	16	many	TGCGCCAGCAGCTTGGTCGAGGCCAGAAGCACAGATACGCAGTATTTT	CASSLVEARSTDTQYF